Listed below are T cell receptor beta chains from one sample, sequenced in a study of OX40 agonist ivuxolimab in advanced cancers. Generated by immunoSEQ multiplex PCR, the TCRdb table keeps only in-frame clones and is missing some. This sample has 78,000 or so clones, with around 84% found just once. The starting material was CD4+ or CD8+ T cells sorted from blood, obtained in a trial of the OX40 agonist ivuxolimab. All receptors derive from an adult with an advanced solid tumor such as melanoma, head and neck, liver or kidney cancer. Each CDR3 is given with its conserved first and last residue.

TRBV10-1	CATYRVYVSSGTDTQYF
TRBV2	CASSEALTSSNEQFF
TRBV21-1	CASSKVGRAATPKETQYF
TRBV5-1	CASSSGGGPYEQYF
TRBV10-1	CASSVRLAGGQYF
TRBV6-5	CASTDRVTEAFF
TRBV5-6	CASSLGLRGEKLFF
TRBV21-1	CASSKGSRDNELSPLHF
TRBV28	CASMGSSYEQYF
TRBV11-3	CASSPSGTRDYNEQFF
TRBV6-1	CASSLGHNSYEQYF
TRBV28	CASTAHDDPNGSWGYTF
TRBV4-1	CASSQDRQGPSNQPQHF
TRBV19	CASRDTTRPWNTIYF
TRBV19	CASKPGTNRNTEAFF
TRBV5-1	CASSLSWDRKQVSSHEKLFF
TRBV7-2	CASSLMGQGAMGGYTF
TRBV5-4	CASSQVTNGMNTEAFF
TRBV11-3	CASSQGGIGTQYF